A selection of T cell receptor beta chains follows, all from one sample in a study of control samples from healthy donors and cancer patients. Assay used: immunoSEQ multiplex PCR; TCRdb lists only in-frame clones, some missing. The profile covers fewer than 250,000 clones, with around 93% appearing a single time and 1.8% taken by the ten largest. The specimen was blood. Receptors originate from a man aged 25 to 40 in good health. The CDR3 runs from the conserved cysteine through the conserved F or W. Fields, in order: J gene, V gene, clone size, D gene, CDR3 DNA, CDR3 protein. D genes are given only for firm matches. Clone sizes are given selectively: once, few, many, or a class where the clone is expanded.

j_call: TRBJ1-5; v_call: TRBV18; clone_size: NA; d_call: NA; cdr3_nt: TGTGCCAGCTCACCACCGGGGTCCAATCAGCCCCAGCATTTT; cdr3_aa: CASSPPGSNQPQHF
j_call: TRBJ2-7; v_call: TRBV7-2; clone_size: NA; d_call: NA; cdr3_nt: TGTGCCAGCAGCCTGGACCCCCGGATTCTGTACGAGCAGTACTTC; cdr3_aa: CASSLDPRILYEQYF
j_call: TRBJ1-6; v_call: TRBV6-6; clone_size: NA; d_call: TRBD1; cdr3_nt: TGTGCCAGCAGTTCCCGAGGGACAGTCAATTCACCCCTCCACTTT; cdr3_aa: CASSSRGTVNSPLHF
j_call: TRBJ1-2; v_call: TRBV11-2; clone_size: NA; d_call: NA; cdr3_nt: TGTGCCAGCAGCTCCCGGGACTCCGGTGGTAGAGGCTACACCTTC; cdr3_aa: CASSSRDSGGRGYTF
j_call: TRBJ1-1; v_call: TRBV5-1; clone_size: NA; d_call: NA; cdr3_nt: TGCGCCAGCAGCTTCTTGGCGAACACTGAAGCTTTCTTT; cdr3_aa: CASSFLANTEAFF
j_call: TRBJ2-7; v_call: TRBV3-1/TRBV3-2; clone_size: NA; d_call: TRBD2; cdr3_nt: TGTGCCAGCAGCCCCGTAGCGGGGGTCTCCTACGAGCAGTACTTC; cdr3_aa: CASSPVAGVSYEQYF
j_call: TRBJ1-4; v_call: TRBV11-2; clone_size: NA; d_call: NA; cdr3_nt: TGTGCCAGCAGCTTCGCGGCTGAAAAACTGTTTTTT; cdr3_aa: CASSFAAEKLFF
j_call: TRBJ1-1; v_call: TRBV7-3; clone_size: NA; d_call: NA; cdr3_nt: TGTGCCAGCAGCCCTCAGGGCCTGAACACTGAAGCTTTCTTT; cdr3_aa: CASSPQGLNTEAFF
j_call: TRBJ2-5; v_call: TRBV4-1; clone_size: many; d_call: TRBD1; cdr3_nt: TGCGCCAGCAGCTCGACAGGGGGTGGGATAGAGACCCAGTACTTC; cdr3_aa: CASSSTGGGIETQYF
j_call: TRBJ1-2; v_call: TRBV9; clone_size: NA; d_call: NA; cdr3_nt: TGTGCCAGCAGCGGTTTTAACTATGGCTACACCTTC; cdr3_aa: CASSGFNYGYTF
j_call: TRBJ1-1; v_call: TRBV19; clone_size: NA; d_call: TRBD1; cdr3_nt: TGTGCCAGTAGTATGGACAGGGGACTGAACACTGAAGCTTTCTTT; cdr3_aa: CASSMDRGLNTEAFF
j_call: TRBJ2-7; v_call: TRBV7-8; clone_size: NA; d_call: TRBD2; cdr3_nt: TGTGCCAGCAGCTTCACTAGCGGGGGGGCCGATGAGCAGTACTTC; cdr3_aa: CASSFTSGGADEQYF
j_call: TRBJ2-1; v_call: TRBV5-1; clone_size: NA; d_call: TRBD1; cdr3_nt: TGCGCCAGCAGCTTAGCACAGGGGGCGCGGAATGAGCAGTTCTTC; cdr3_aa: CASSLAQGARNEQFF
j_call: TRBJ2-7; v_call: TRBV5-8; clone_size: NA; d_call: NA; cdr3_nt: TGTAGCACCGGTCCGGCGGCGAGCTCCTACGAGCAGTACTTC; cdr3_aa: CSTGPAASSYEQYF
j_call: TRBJ2-5; v_call: TRBV11-2; clone_size: NA; d_call: NA; cdr3_nt: TGTGCCAGCAGCTTAGGACACCAAGAGACCCAGTACTTC; cdr3_aa: CASSLGHQETQYF
j_call: TRBJ2-2; v_call: TRBV5-1; clone_size: NA; d_call: NA; cdr3_nt: TGCGCCAGCAGCTTGGACAGCACCATAGGGGGGGAGCTGTTTTTT; cdr3_aa: CASSLDSTIGGELFF
j_call: TRBJ2-5; v_call: TRBV3-1/TRBV3-2; clone_size: NA; d_call: NA; cdr3_nt: TGTGCCAGCAGCCCAAAACAGGGCTCCAGGGTGGAGACCCAGTACTTC; cdr3_aa: CASSPKQGSRVETQYF
j_call: TRBJ2-3; v_call: TRBV18; clone_size: NA; d_call: NA; cdr3_nt: TGTGCCAGCTCACGAGATAGCGGCTCCACAGATACGCAGTATTTT; cdr3_aa: CASSRDSGSTDTQYF
j_call: TRBJ2-1; v_call: TRBV7-2; clone_size: once; d_call: NA; cdr3_nt: TGTGCCAGCAGCTACAGTGGGACCACCTACAATGAGCAGTTCTTC; cdr3_aa: CASSYSGTTYNEQFF
j_call: TRBJ1-6; v_call: TRBV11-1; clone_size: NA; d_call: NA; cdr3_nt: TGTGCCAGCAGCTTCAGGACCACCCAAGGAAATTCACCCCTCCACTTT; cdr3_aa: CASSFRTTQGNSPLHF
j_call: TRBJ1-6; v_call: TRBV11-2; clone_size: NA; d_call: NA; cdr3_nt: TGTGCCAGCAGCTTAGATCGGGGTTCACCCCTCCACTTT; cdr3_aa: CASSLDRGSPLHF
j_call: TRBJ2-2; v_call: TRBV15; clone_size: NA; d_call: TRBD2; cdr3_nt: TGTGCCACCAGCAGAGGTGCTAGGCGGGGGGGCGCTTCGAACACCGGGGAGCTGTTTTTT; cdr3_aa: CATSRGARRGGASNTGELFF
j_call: TRBJ1-3; v_call: TRBV9; clone_size: NA; d_call: NA; cdr3_nt: TGTGCCAGCAGCGTAGATCAGGGTCTGAGCTCTGGAAACACCATATATTTT; cdr3_aa: CASSVDQGLSSGNTIYF
j_call: TRBJ1-3; v_call: TRBV19; clone_size: once; d_call: NA; cdr3_nt: TGTGCCAGTAGCCCGATCGGGTTCGAACAGAGCGTCTCTGGAAACACCATATATTTT; cdr3_aa: CASSPIGFEQSVSGNTIYF
j_call: TRBJ1-5; v_call: TRBV5-8; clone_size: NA; d_call: NA; cdr3_nt: TGTGCCAGCAGCTTGGAGACACCTTATAGCAATCAGCCCCAGCATTTT; cdr3_aa: CASSLETPYSNQPQHF
j_call: TRBJ2-2; v_call: TRBV2; clone_size: NA; d_call: TRBD2; cdr3_nt: TGTGCCAGCAGAGGGACTAGCGGGGTCACCGGGGAGCTGTTTTTT; cdr3_aa: CASRGTSGVTGELFF
j_call: TRBJ1-1; v_call: TRBV10-2; clone_size: NA; d_call: NA; cdr3_nt: TGCGCCAGCAGTGAGGTACCCCATGGAACTGAAGCTTTCTTT; cdr3_aa: CASSEVPHGTEAFF